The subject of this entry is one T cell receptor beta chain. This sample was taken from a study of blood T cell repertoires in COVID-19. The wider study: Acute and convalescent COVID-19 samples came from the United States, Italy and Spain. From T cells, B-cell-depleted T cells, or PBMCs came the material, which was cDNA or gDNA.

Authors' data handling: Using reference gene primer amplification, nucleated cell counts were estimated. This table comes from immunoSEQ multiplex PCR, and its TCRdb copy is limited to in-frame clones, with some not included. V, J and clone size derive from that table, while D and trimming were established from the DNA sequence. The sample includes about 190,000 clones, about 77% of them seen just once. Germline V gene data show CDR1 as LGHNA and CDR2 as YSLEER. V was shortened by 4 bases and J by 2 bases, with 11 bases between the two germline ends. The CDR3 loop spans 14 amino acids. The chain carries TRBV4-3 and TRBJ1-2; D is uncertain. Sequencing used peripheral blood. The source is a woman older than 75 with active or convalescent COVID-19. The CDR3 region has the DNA TGCGCCAGCAGCCCCCAGAGCGGGAACTATGGCTACACCTTC. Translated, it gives CASSPQSGNYGYTF.